This T cell receptor (beta chain) was found in a study of T cell repertoires in cytomegalovirus infection. Study background: Indications of both CMV infection and matching HLA type were provided by public TCR beta signatures.

General study results and limits: Across the ex vivo response, the dominant clonotypes were HLA-C-restricted CMV-specific TCR beta clonotypes. Totalled public TCR beta family frequency picked out people who carried CMV plus the relevant HLA.

The CDR3 totals 17 residues. Trimming removed 4 bases at V and 5 bases at J, with 22 bases between. The germline CDR1 and CDR2 sequences are MNHEY and SMNVEV (reference sequence). TCRdb re-analysed the reads in MiXCR, keeping a single row per CDR3 protein. Of roughly 500,000 distinct CDR3 sequences in the sample, approximately 10% are singletons; the top ten hold more than 8.5%. This clonotype was detected ten times or more. Its specificity is unknown. The genes are TRBV27 and TRBJ2-3; tentative D call: TRBD1 (7 bases). The sequence was collected from a human donor in good health (CMV status not recorded). Some clones in this sample may be carry-over from other donors' samples. Sequencing was performed on PBMCs. This chain's CDR3 is CASSWRLGGGRVDTQYF. DNA for the CDR3: TGTGCCAGCAGTTGGAGACTAGGAGGGGGCAGGGTAGATACGCAGTATTTT.